Below, 22 T cell receptor beta chains from the same sample are listed, as sequenced in a study of monozygotic twins with inflammatory bowel disease. TCRdb re-analyzed the 5' RACE reads; it lists each CDR3 protein once, without DNA. The table gives just over 300,000 distinct CDR3 sequences; the top ten clones make up 5.6% of it. The sequencing input was blood. Every receptor here comes from a human donor with ulcerative colitis or Crohn's disease, or a healthy co-twin of an affected twin (not recorded which).

The rearrangement links TRBV12-3 or TRBV12-4 to TRBJ1-5; TCRdb's D call, TRBD1, is unchecked because there is no DNA. This CDR3 is built from 14 residues. CDR3 loop: CASTLTGFHQPQHF.

The genes are TRBV18 and TRBJ2-3; TCRdb designates TRBD1, a call that cannot be tested without DNA. This CDR3 comprises 16 residues. Germline V lookup: CDR1 KGHSH, CDR2 LQKENI. The CDR3 spells CASSPRDGSSTDTQYF.

The CDR3 protein is CASSLGSGVPLEQFF. This sequence joins TRBV7-2 and TRBJ2-1; as DNA is missing, the TRBD1 call by TCRdb cannot be tested. CDR3 length: 15 residues. Looked up from germline, CDR1 is SGHTA and CDR2 is FQGNSA.

J is TRBJ1-1 and V is TRBV12-3 or TRBV12-4; TCRdb returns TRBD1, unconfirmable since there is no DNA. This CDR3 has 15 residues. The CDR3 sequence is CASGRTGFRDTEAFF.

The chain is built from TRBV12-3 or TRBV12-4 and TRBJ2-3; TCRdb picks TRBD1, but there is no DNA to check that call. The CDR3 consists of 17 residues. CDR3 sequence: CASSPLPTGPSTDTQYF.

The V gene is TRBV12-3 or TRBV12-4, the J gene TRBJ2-4; TCRdb's D call of TRBD2 is untestable without DNA. The CDR3 is made up of 14 amino acids. The chain's CDR3 is CACGLGGTKNIQYF.

The J gene is TRBJ2-1, the V gene TRBV21-1; TCRdb indicates TRBD1, and absent DNA this call remains unverified. TRBV21-1 is tagged as a pseudogene. CDR3 length: 15 residues. This CDR3 is CASSPRTGTYNEQFF.

The V and J genes are TRBV5-1 and TRBJ1-6; checking the TCRdb D call of TRBD1 is not possible without DNA. This CDR3 region has 15 residues. The germline V gene has CDR1 SGHRS and CDR2 YFSETQ. The CDR3 sequence is CASSLLDSRNSPLHF.

This chain connects TRBV2 to TRBJ2-5. Germline-derived CDR1 and CDR2 are SNHLY and FYNNEI. This CDR3 is 13 amino acids long. CDR3 region: CASSETRAETQYF.

The chain is built from TRBV30 and TRBJ1-2. CDR1 is GTSNPN and CDR2 is SVGIG in the germline V gene (reference sequence). CDR3 length equals 15 residues. The CDR3 sequence is CAWSTGTGRVYGYTF.

The chain has TRBV28 and TRBJ2-1; absent DNA, TCRdb's TRBD1 call cannot be checked. The CDR3 spans 13 residues. Germline lookup yields CDR1 MDHEN and CDR2 SYDVKM. CDR3: CASSSGGRNEQFF.

This chain joins TRBV7-3 and TRBJ2-7; TCRdb names TRBD1, which stays unverified in the absence of DNA. The length of the CDR3 is 12 residues. Germline CDR1 and CDR2: SGHTA and FQGTGA. The CDR3: CASSLTGREQYF.

The CDR3 loop is CASGVSGSDTQYF. This rearrangement joins TRBV12-3 or TRBV12-4 to TRBJ2-3; checking the TCRdb D call of TRBD1 is not possible without DNA. This CDR3 comprises 13 residues.

This chain connects TRBV6-5 to TRBJ2-1; TCRdb names TRBD1, which stays unverified in the absence of DNA. The CDR3 covers 17 residues. Germline V lookup: CDR1 MNHEY, CDR2 SVGAGI. The CDR3 here is CASSSLLQGNSYNEQFF.

The genes are TRBV27 and TRBJ2-7; TCRdb indicates TRBD2, and absent DNA this call remains unverified. The length of the CDR3 is 14 residues. Germline V lookup: CDR1 MNHEY, CDR2 SMNVEV (reference sequence). The CDR3 loop reads CASRDFLPPYEQYF.

The chain carries TRBV20-1 and TRBJ1-1; TCRdb reports TRBD1, a call that lacks DNA to check it against. This CDR3 is 13 amino acids long. Germline V gene sequence: CDR1 DFQATT, CDR2 SNEGSKA (reference sequence). The CDR3: CSADSPEGAEAFF.

J is TRBJ2-1 and V is TRBV5-1; the TCRdb call, TRBD2, lacks DNA for checking. CDR3 length: 16 amino acids. Germline lookup yields CDR1 SGHRS and CDR2 YFSETQ. This chain's CDR3 is CASSLGTLPGDNEQFF.

The chain combines TRBV15 with TRBJ1-5; TCRdb proposes TRBD1, but this gene call is untestable without DNA. In germline, CDR1 is LNHNV, CDR2 YYDKDF (reference sequence). This CDR3 has 17 amino acids. The CDR3 loop reads CATSRDRGFSGNQPQHF.

The V and J genes are TRBV6-5 and TRBJ2-1; TCRdb proposes TRBD1, but this gene call is untestable without DNA. The germline CDR1 and CDR2 sequences are MNHEY and SVGAGI. This CDR3 is 17 amino acids long. The CDR3 sequence is CASSYNPGTVFYNEQFF.

The chain combines TRBV27 with TRBJ1-2; with no DNA, the TCRdb D assignment of TRBD1 cannot be verified. CDR3 length: 12 amino acids. Germline CDR1 MNHEY, CDR2 SMNVEV (reference sequence). The chain's CDR3 is CASSPTGWGYTF.

The chain employs TRBV9 and TRBJ2-3. The CDR3 length is 12 residues. From germline, CDR1 is SGDLS and CDR2 YYNGEE. The CDR3 here is CASSKDERSQYF.

V and J are TRBV27 and TRBJ2-5; TCRdb reports TRBD2, a call that lacks DNA to check it against. CDR1 is MNHEY and CDR2 is SMNVEV in the germline V gene (reference sequence). The CDR3 totals 17 residues. The CDR3: CASSLLAGGLGQETQYF.